These 24 T cell receptor beta chains share one sample of origin, sequenced in a study of cytomegalovirus exposure and HLA in healthy donors. Vbeta (60) and Jbeta (13) primers were used in the PCR. The assay was immunoSEQ multiplex PCR, and TCRdb's table has in-frame clones only and misses some. Of around 150,000 clones in the sample, approximately 83% were seen once. Specimen: PBMCs. Receptors originate from a man between 40 and 49 years old in good health and CMV-seronegative.

Here the CDR3 reads CASSVGGSGNYGYTF. The DNA for the CDR3 is TGTGCCAGCAGTGTCGGAGGGTCGGGTAACTATGGCTACACCTTC. The V gene is TRBV9, the J gene TRBJ1-2; D is unclear. V gave up 5 bases and J gave up 1 base, with 15 bases separating them. The CDR3 contains 15 residues. Germline CDR1 SGDLS, CDR2 YYNGEE.

The J gene is TRBJ1-2, the V gene TRBV7-9, with TRBD1 matching over 7 bases. The V segment lost 6 bases and the J segment 5 bases; nucleotides outside the gene matches: 9. This CDR3 has 14 amino acids. Germline V gene data show CDR1 as SEHNR and CDR2 as FQNEAQ (reference sequence). The CDR3 DNA reads TGTGCCAGCAGGCCCGGGACAGACACATATGGCTACACCTTC. This codes for CASRPGTDTYGYTF.

The chain uses TRBV7-9 and TRBJ2-2; the D gene is possibly TRBD1 (5 bases). This CDR3 has 16 amino acids. CDR1 and CDR2 (germline): SEHNR, FQNEAQ (reference sequence). V dropped 5 bases and J dropped 1 base, with 14 bases sitting between them. Here the CDR3 reads CASSPSWTQNTGELFF. DNA for the CDR3: TGTGCCAGCAGCCCTTCCTGGACACAGAACACCGGGGAGCTGTTTTTT.

This chain joins TRBV19 and TRBJ1-1; D unclear. The germline gives CDR1 LNHDA, CDR2 SQIVND (reference sequence). Deletions cut 7 bases from V and 11 bases from J, with 17 bases between. The CDR3 covers 12 residues. CDR3 loop: CASIQPPTRAFF. CDR3 in DNA: TGTGCCAGTATCCAACCCCCGACTCGGGCTTTCTTT.

This clone was detected only a few times. The V gene is TRBV28, the J gene TRBJ1-2; TRBD1 matches 10 bases. The CDR3 is 15 residues long. CDR1 is MDHEN, CDR2 SYDVKM, per germline. The J segment lost 6 bases and the V segment lost 6 bases, leaving 10 bases of the junction unmatched. CDR3 sequence reads: CASSPTTGGFNGYTF. CDR3 DNA: TGTGCCAGCAGCCCTACGACAGGGGGCTTTAATGGCTACACCTTC.

The chain employs TRBV7-3 and TRBJ2-1, with TRBD2 matching over 9 bases. The CDR3 runs 15 residues. Germline-derived CDR1 and CDR2 are SGHTA and FQGTGA. The junction had 8 bases not matched to a gene; V was cut back by 5 bases and J by 6 bases. The CDR3 loop reads CASSRRLAEANEQFF. CDR3 in DNA: TGTGCCAGCAGCCGTAGACTAGCGGAGGCCAATGAGCAGTTCTTC. The variable domain in full, with the rest retrieved from reference TRBV7-3 and TRBJ2-1, is GAGVSQTPSNKVTEKGKYVELRCDPISGHTALYWYRQSLGQGPEFLIYFQGTGAADDSGLPNDRFFAVRPEGSVSTLKIQRTERGDSAVYLCASSRRLAEANEQFFGPGTRLTVL.

The chain joins TRBV5-6 to TRBJ1-2; no clear D gene. The CDR3 runs 11 residues. CDR1 and CDR2 (germline): SGHDT, YYEEEE. The V and J ends lost 2 bases and 5 bases respectively, with 4 bases between them. Here the CDR3 reads CASSFQYGYTF. The CDR3 DNA sequence: TGTGCCAGCAGCTTTCAATATGGCTACACCTTC.

The rearrangement joins TRBV5-1 to TRBJ1-2; D is uncertain. Germline CDR1 and CDR2: SGHRS and YFSETQ. Trimming removed 6 bases from V and 4 bases from J, with 16 bases in between. The CDR3 consists of 14 residues. CDR3: CASTPQEGGYGYTF. DNA for the CDR3: TGCGCCAGCACGCCTCAAGAGGGCGGCTATGGCTACACCTTC.

The genes are TRBV11-3 and TRBJ2-7, with TRBD2 matching 9 bases. After removal of 5 bases from V and 2 bases from J, the junction contained 4 bases not matched to a gene. The CDR3 has 14 amino acids. Looked up from germline, CDR1 is SGHNT and CDR2 is YENEEA. CDR3 DNA sequence: TGTGCCAGCAGCACAAGCGGGGGGCCCTACGAGCAGTACTTC. Amino acids: CASSTSGGPYEQYF.

This clone was picked up a small number of times. The rearrangement joins TRBV25-1 to TRBJ2-3; TRBD2 aligns across 7 bases. The germline V gene encodes CDR1 MGHDK and CDR2 SYGVNS. The CDR3 extends over 17 amino acids. The V gene end was trimmed by 3 bases and the J gene end by 2 bases; junction bases not matched to a gene: 11. CDR3 in amino acids: CASSDGAGVGHTDTQYF. CDR3 nucleotides: TGTGCCAGCAGTGATGGTGCGGGGGTCGGACACACAGATACGCAGTATTTT.

V and J are TRBV7-2 and TRBJ2-5, with TRBD2 matching over 7 bases. Germline lookup yields CDR1 SGHTA and CDR2 FQGNSA. This CDR3 has 13 amino acids. The V segment lost 4 bases and the J segment 3 bases; nucleotides outside the gene matches: 2. The CDR3 loop reads CASSYLAEETQYF. The CDR3 nucleotides read TGTGCCAGCAGCTATCTAGCGGAAGAGACCCAGTACTTC. Based on the CDR3 plus reference TRBV7-2 and TRBJ2-5, the full variable domain is GAGVSQSPSNKVTEKGKDVELRCDPISGHTALYWYRQSLGQGLEFLIYFQGNSAPDKSGLPSDRFSAERTGGSVSTLTIQRTQQEDSAVYLCASSYLAEETQYFGPGTRLLVL.

The V call is TRBV5-8, the J call TRBJ2-1, with 9 positions matching TRBD2. J was trimmed by 8 bases and V by 0 bases; bases with no gene match: 3. CDR1 SGHTS and CDR2 YDEGEE come from the germline V gene. The CDR3 covers 14 residues. CDR3 region: CASSLVSGSYEQFF. In DNA form, the CDR3 reads TGTGCCAGCAGCTTGGTTAGCGGGAGCTATGAGCAGTTCTTC.

This clone turned up a few times. The chain carries TRBV5-6 and TRBJ1-4; D is possibly TRBD1 (5 bases). This CDR3 region has 16 residues. V was pared by 0 bases and J by 0 bases, with 9 bases between. Germline CDR1 is SGHDT and CDR2 is YYEEEE. CDR3 DNA sequence: TGTGCCAGCAGCTTGGGGACACTATCAACTAATGAAAAACTGTTTTTT. Translation gives CASSLGTLSTNEKLFF.

CDR3 residues: CASSSSLGGFYNEQFF. The CDR3 DNA follows: TGTGCCAGCAGCTCGAGCCTCGGAGGTTTTTACAATGAGCAGTTCTTC. The J gene is TRBJ2-1, the V gene TRBV5-6, with a weak D call TRBD2 (5 bases). The germline V gene has CDR1 SGHDT and CDR2 YYEEEE. The V gene lost 3 bases and the J gene lost 4 bases, with 17 bases spanning the gap. The CDR3 runs 16 residues.

The chain combines TRBV5-4 with TRBJ2-7, with 8 positions matching TRBD1. From germline, CDR1 is SGHNT and CDR2 YYREEE (reference sequence). The trim removed 1 base at V and 3 bases at J, leaving 6 bases unmatched. The CDR3 has 15 amino acids. The CDR3 sequence is CASSLYGQGDYEQYF. The CDR3 DNA is TGTGCCAGCAGCTTGTATGGACAGGGAGACTACGAGCAGTACTTC.

This clone was recorded only once. The gene calls are TRBV12-5 and TRBJ1-5, with 9 bases fitting TRBD1. The germline gives CDR1 LGHNT, CDR2 FRNRAP. Unmatched junction bases numbered 11, after V lost 7 bases and J lost 7 bases. This CDR3 comprises 15 residues. The CDR3 spells CASAEGQGRGQPQHF. The CDR3 DNA reads as TGTGCTAGTGCCGAGGGACAGGGTCGGGGGCAGCCCCAGCATTTT. The full variable domain, with the rest looked up from reference TRBV12-5 and TRBJ1-5, is DARVTQTPRHKVTEMGQEVTMRCQPILGHNTVFWYRQTMMQGLELLAYFRNRAPLDDSGMPKDRFSAEMPDATLATLKIQPSEPRDSAVYFCASAEGQGRGQPQHFGDGTRLSIL.

This chain connects TRBV11-3 to TRBJ2-5, with a possible D match to TRBD1 (6 bases). Trimming stripped 5 bases from V and 5 bases from J, with 12 bases between. Germline V CDR1 and CDR2: SGHNT, YENEEA. The CDR3 has 13 amino acids. This CDR3 is CASSRGQGETQYF. In DNA, the CDR3 is TGTGCCAGCAGCCGAGGCCAGGGGGAGACCCAGTACTTC.

The chain has TRBV11-1 and TRBJ1-2, with TRBD1 identical over 8 bases. The CDR3 consists of 14 residues. Germline V lookup: CDR1 SGHAT, CDR2 FQDESV (reference sequence). V lost 5 bases to trimming and J lost 6 bases; unmatched junction nucleotides: 8. Here the CDR3 DNA reads TGTGCCAGCAGCCGAGGACAGGGTCTAGATGGCTACACCTTC. The encoded protein is CASSRGQGLDGYTF.

The chain uses TRBV7-2 and TRBJ1-2, with 9 bases matching TRBD1. This CDR3 contains 16 residues. Germline trimming cut 1 base from V and 4 bases from J; bases unmatched to any gene: 7. Germline loops: CDR1 SGHTA, CDR2 FQGNSA. Written as DNA, the CDR3 is TGTGCCAGCAGCTTAGAGGGCACGACAGGGGGCTATGGCTACACCTTC. Translation: CASSLEGTTGGYGYTF.

The genes are TRBV18 and TRBJ1-1, with 9 positions matching TRBD1. CDR1 and CDR2 (germline): KGHSH, LQKENI. After removal of 6 bases from V and 5 bases from J, the junction contained 10 bases not matched to a gene. The CDR3 totals 15 residues. CDR3 nucleotides: TGTGCCAGCTCCCCTAACAGGGGGCTAGAGACTGAAGCTTTCTTT. Translation gives CASSPNRGLETEAFF.

This chain links TRBV7-9 with TRBJ1-4; 9 positions match TRBD1. The V and J ends lost 6 bases and 2 bases, in that order; junction bases with no gene match: 7. CDR3 length: 16 residues. CDR1 and CDR2 (germline): SEHNR, FQNEAQ (reference sequence). DNA for the CDR3: TGTGCCAGCAGTTTGGGGACAGGGAGGACTAATGAAAAACTGTTTTTT. Encoded protein: CASSLGTGRTNEKLFF.

The J gene is TRBJ1-4, the V gene TRBV5-8; TRBD1 agrees at 7 bases. CDR1 is SGHTS and CDR2 is YDEGEE in the germline V gene. This CDR3 contains 15 residues. The J segment lost 4 bases and the V segment lost 2 bases, leaving 5 bases of the junction unmatched. CDR3 loop: CASSLEAGGNEKLFF. The CDR3 region has the DNA TGTGCCAGCAGCTTAGAGGCAGGGGGTAATGAAAAACTGTTTTTT. Together with reference TRBV5-8 and TRBJ1-4, the CDR3 gives the full variable domain: EAGVTQSPTHLIKTRGQQATLRCSPISGHTSVYWYQQALGLGLQFLLWYDEGEERNRGNFPPRFSGRQFPNYSSELNVNALELEDSALYLCASSLEAGGNEKLFFGSGTQLSVL.

The rearrangement links TRBV7-7 to TRBJ2-2; 9 positions match TRBD2. V lost 7 bases to trimming and J lost 0 bases; unmatched junction nucleotides: 3. CDR1 is SSHAT and CDR2 is FNYEAQ in the germline V gene (reference sequence). There are 15 residues in the CDR3. CDR3 region: CASTSGGTNTGELFF. The CDR3 DNA sequence: TGTGCCAGCACAAGCGGGGGGACGAACACCGGGGAGCTGTTTTTT.

The chain recombines TRBV9 with TRBJ2-2; 7 positions agree with TRBD2. Losses at the gene ends were 0 bases for V and 4 bases for J; bases not matched to a gene: 9. The CDR3 contains 17 residues. From germline, CDR1 is SGDLS and CDR2 YYNGEE. CDR3 residues: CASSVAGRGGGTGELFF. The DNA of the CDR3 is TGTGCCAGCAGCGTAGCTGGGAGGGGAGGTGGCACCGGGGAGCTGTTTTTT.